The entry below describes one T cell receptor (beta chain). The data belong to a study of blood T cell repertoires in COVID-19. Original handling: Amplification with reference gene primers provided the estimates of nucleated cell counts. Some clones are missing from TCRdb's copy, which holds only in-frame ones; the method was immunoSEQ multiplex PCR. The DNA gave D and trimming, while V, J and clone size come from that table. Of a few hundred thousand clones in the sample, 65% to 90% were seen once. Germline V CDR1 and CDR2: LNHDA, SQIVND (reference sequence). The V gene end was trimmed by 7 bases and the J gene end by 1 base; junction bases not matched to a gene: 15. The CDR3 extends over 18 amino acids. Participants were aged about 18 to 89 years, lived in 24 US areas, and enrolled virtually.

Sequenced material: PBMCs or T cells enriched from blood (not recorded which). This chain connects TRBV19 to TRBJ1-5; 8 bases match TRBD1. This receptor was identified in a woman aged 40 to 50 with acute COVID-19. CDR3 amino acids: CASTPLGQGVTSNQPQHF. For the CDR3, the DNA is TGTGCCAGTACCCCTCTCGGACAGGGAGTTACGAGCAATCAGCCCCAGCATTTT.